A selection of T cell receptor beta chains follows, all from one sample in a study of regulatory T cells in long-lasting Graves disease. MiXCR, applied by TCRdb to the multiplex PCR reads, yields one record per CDR3 protein. The repertoire holds around 450,000 distinct CDR3 sequences, about 22% seen once, with less than 9% in the top ten. The sample in question was peripheral blood mononuclear cells (PBMCs), obtained when the disease was refractory, from a patient treated with antithyroid drugs. Receptor source: a female donor with Graves disease. Each CDR3 is given without its conserved first and last residue.

ASSLSYREAVEQF TRBJ2-1 TRBV28
ASSRGTSGSYEQY TRBJ2-7 TRBV6-1
AISESPSYGYT TRBJ1-2 TRBV10-3
ASNLEYYEQY TRBJ2-7 TRBV7-8
ASSQDRLNIQY TRBJ2-4 TRBV3-1
ASRTRRDSNQPQH TRBJ1-5 TRBV2
ASSLISGSYNEQF TRBJ2-1 TRBV5-1
ASKRWGRTGELF TRBJ2-2 TRBV5-5
ASSPPGKAAEAF TRBJ1-1 TRBV18
ASSIDLEIETQY TRBJ2-5 TRBV19
AWGDTGELF TRBJ2-2 TRBV30
ASSQGLAGNKYEQY TRBJ2-7 TRBV3-1
ASSLSGLTSYEQY TRBJ2-7 TRBV27
ASSEVPTGTEAF TRBJ1-1 TRBV2